The 15 T cell receptor beta chains listed next were all sequenced from one sample in a study of cytomegalovirus exposure and HLA in healthy donors. The PCR had 60 Vbeta and 13 Jbeta primers. The table came from immunoSEQ multiplex PCR; TCRdb's copy has only in-frame clones and leaves some out. The top ten clones hold roughly 8% of a sample with 150,000 or so clones, 70% to 80% of them seen once. Specimen: PBMCs. These receptors were obtained from a young man in good health and CMV-seropositive.

The J gene is TRBJ2-3, the V gene TRBV4-1, with D possibly TRBD1 on 5 matching bases. This CDR3 is built from 15 residues. Germline CDR1 and CDR2: MGHRA and YSYEKL. The V gene lost 4 bases and the J gene lost 3 bases, with 14 bases spanning the gap. CDR3: CASSLQDAATDTQYF. The CDR3 DNA reads TGCGCCAGCAGCCTACAGGACGCAGCTACAGATACGCAGTATTTT.

The chain couples TRBV6-5 to TRBJ1-5, with 9 bases fitting TRBD1. The V gene's germline CDR1 is MNHEY and CDR2 SVGAGI. The ends lost 6 bases at V and 6 bases at J; junction bases unmatched: 6. CDR3 size: 14 residues. CDR3 region: CASSRGQGVQPQHF. The CDR3 bases are TGTGCCAGCAGCAGGGGACAGGGAGTTCAGCCCCAGCATTTT.

This chain uses TRBV30 with TRBJ1-5; D is ambiguous. The CDR3 totals 12 residues. V lost 1 base and J 5 bases, leaving 6 bases between the germline ends. The germline gives CDR1 GTSNPN, CDR2 SVGIG (reference sequence). In DNA form, the CDR3 reads TGTGCCTGGAGTGGAGGAGATCAGCCCCAGCATTTT. Amino acids: CAWSGGDQPQHF. The full variable domain, completed using reference TRBV30 and TRBJ1-5, is SQTIHQWPATLVQPVGSPLSLECTVEGTSNPNLYWYRQAAGRGLQLLFYSVGIGQISSEVPQNLSASRPQDRQFILSSKKLLLSDSGFYLCAWSGGDQPQHFGDGTRLSIL.

The chain has TRBV5-1 and TRBJ2-1; 13 bases fit TRBD2. The CDR3 length is 17 residues. The germline V gene encodes CDR1 SGHRS and CDR2 YFSETQ. Losses at the gene ends were 0 bases for V and 7 bases for J; bases not matched to a gene: 7. The CDR3 coding sequence is TGCGCCAGCAGCTTGGGTTCGGGACTAGCGGGAAGGAATGAGCAGTTCTTC. Translation gives CASSLGSGLAGRNEQFF.

The chain combines TRBV9 with TRBJ1-2; a possible D gene is TRBD1 (5 bases). CDR1 SGDLS and CDR2 YYNGEE come from the germline V gene. V was clipped by 5 bases and J by 1 base, with 15 bases between them. The CDR3 is made up of 15 amino acids. In DNA, the CDR3 is TGTGCCAGCAGGACGCTCCCGACAGTTAACTATGGCTACACCTTC. This translates into CASRTLPTVNYGYTF.

The chain carries TRBV27 and TRBJ1-5; possible D gene TRBD1, 6 bases. Germline CDR1 and CDR2: MNHEY and SMNVEV (reference sequence). Trimming took off 3 bases at V and 5 bases at J, with 8 bases between the two ends. The CDR3 is made up of 13 amino acids. The CDR3 here is CASSFNRDQPQHF. CDR3 coding DNA: TGTGCCAGCAGTTTCAACAGGGATCAGCCCCAGCATTTT.

The chain couples TRBV18 to TRBJ2-7; 7 bases fit TRBD1. The length of the CDR3 is 14 residues. V lost 0 bases to trimming and J lost 1 base; unmatched junction nucleotides: 0. Per the germline V gene, CDR1 is KGHSH and CDR2 is LQKENI. The CDR3 protein is CASSPPGQSYEQYF. As DNA, the CDR3 is TGTGCCAGCTCACCACCGGGACAGTCCTACGAGCAGTACTTC.

The chain is built from TRBV1 and TRBJ2-5; no check of the table's D call, TRBD2, against the DNA was made. TRBV1 is noted as a pseudogene. CDR3 size: 17 residues. The CDR3 nucleotides are TGCACCAGCAGCCAGGACATTTGGGCGGGGGGGGGAGAGACCCAGTACTTC. As protein: CTSSQDIWAGGGETQYF.

This clone was counted only a few times. The V and J genes are TRBV5-1 and TRBJ1-1; TRBD1 might be the D (5 bases). Germline V lookup: CDR1 SGHRS, CDR2 YFSETQ. Trimming removed 4 bases from V and 11 bases from J, with 15 bases in between. This CDR3 is 12 amino acids long. CDR3 bases: TGCGCCAGCAGCCCGGACGGGGGGGGTGCTTTCTTT. Protein sequence: CASSPDGGGAFF.

The chain employs TRBV7-9 and TRBJ1-1; the D gene is possibly TRBD1 (5 bases). Germline V gene lookup returns CDR1 SEHNR and CDR2 FQNEAQ (reference sequence). V was cut by 5 bases and J by 0 bases, with 19 bases left in between. This CDR3 has 17 residues. The DNA of the CDR3 is TGTGCCAGCAGCCTCTTGCCATCAGGGCCCATGAACACTGAAGCTTTCTTT. Amino acids: CASSLLPSGPMNTEAFF.

The genes are TRBV10-3 and TRBJ1-1; D uncertain. The CDR3 runs 15 residues. Germline CDR1 ENHRY, CDR2 SYGVKD. V lost 10 bases and J lost 1, with 19 bases in between. The CDR3: CASLQTRTGNTEAFF. For the CDR3, the DNA is TGTGCCAGTTTGCAGACTAGGACGGGGAACACTGAAGCTTTCTTT.

The V call is TRBV6-5, the J call TRBJ2-2; a weak D match, TRBD2 (5 bases). The CDR3 consists of 14 residues. Per germline, CDR1 MNHEY and CDR2 SVGAGI. Trimming left V 0 bases short and J 8 bases short, with 10 bases between. The CDR3: CASSYSMGVGELFF. The CDR3 DNA follows: TGTGCCAGCAGTTACTCGATGGGAGTTGGGGAGCTGTTTTTT.

The chain couples TRBV14 to TRBJ1-1; 10 positions match TRBD1. In germline, CDR1 is SGHDN, CDR2 FVKESK. This CDR3 comprises 16 residues. V lost 4 bases and J lost 6; bases outside the gene matches: 11. CDR3 amino acids: CASSLRPGQGISEAFF. The DNA for the CDR3 is TGTGCCAGCAGCCTCAGGCCGGGACAGGGGATATCTGAAGCTTTCTTT.

This sequence joins TRBV7-9 and TRBJ2-1; unclear D gene. With 5 bases removed from V and 0 bases from J, the gap between germline ends came to 11 bases. This CDR3 has 15 residues. Germline V gene data show CDR1 as SEHNR and CDR2 as FQNEAQ (reference sequence). Here the CDR3 reads CASSRLPSSYNEQFF. The DNA for the CDR3 is TGTGCCAGCAGCCGACTTCCAAGCTCCTACAATGAGCAGTTCTTC.

This rearrangement joins TRBV4-2 to TRBJ2-5; D may be TRBD1 (5 bases). CDR3 length: 14 amino acids. With 1 base removed from V and 7 bases from J, the gap between germline ends came to 13 bases. Germline V lookup: CDR1 LGHNA, CDR2 YNFKEQ. CDR3 coding DNA: TGTGCCAGCAGCCAAGGTGGGGCCTTTGCGACCCAGTACTTC. This sequence encodes CASSQGGAFATQYF.